The subject of this entry is one TCR beta chain. TCRdb keeps only in-frame clones here, not all; method: immunoSEQ multiplex PCR. The sample records some 270,000 clones, less than 95% being singletons. This record comes from a study of blood T cell repertoires in COVID-19. Enrollees, roughly 18 to 90 years old, lived in 25 or so US areas. Self-reported history from a screening survey and questionnaire set each donor's cohort. The sequenced sample was PBMCs or T cells enriched from blood (not recorded which). The source of this sequence is a man aged 40-50 years who had been exposed to COVID-19.

For the CDR3, the DNA is TGTGCCAGCAGCGCTCCGACTAGCGGTAGCTCCTACAATGAGCAGTTCTTC. Protein product: CASSAPTSGSSYNEQFF. The chain is built from TRBV9 and TRBJ2-1; 9 positions match TRBD2. Germline V lookup: CDR1 SGDLS, CDR2 YYNGEE. V lost 3 bases to trimming and J lost 0 bases; unmatched junction nucleotides: 7. This CDR3 spans 17 amino acids.